Listed here are 3 T cell receptor beta chains from one sample, sequenced in a study of CD8 T cells in Susac syndrome. Random hexamers primed reverse transcription of about 0.5 to 1 ug RNA. From the immunoSEQ multiplex PCR reads, TCRdb called clonotypes with MiXCR, one entry per CDR3 protein. Of some 220,000 distinct CDR3 sequences listed, nearly 97% are singletons. Sequenced material: CD4+ T cells from PBMCs. All receptors come from a human donor with multiple sclerosis.

The chain couples TRBV4-1 to TRBJ2-7; weak D call: TRBD1 (6 bases). The CDR3 sequence is 15 residues long. Germline-derived CDR1 and CDR2 are MGHRA and YSYEKL. V was pared by 3 bases and J by 6 bases, with 18 bases between. The CDR3 region is CASSHLGAKSGEQYF. The DNA of the CDR3 is TGCGCCAGCAGCCATTTGGGGGCTAAATCGGGCGAGCAGTACTTC.

The gene calls are TRBV2 and TRBJ1-3, with D possibly TRBD1 on 5 matching bases. Germline CDR1 and CDR2: SNHLY and FYNNEI. Trimming took off 8 bases at V and 0 bases at J, with 17 bases between the two ends. CDR3 length equals 16 residues. The CDR3 DNA reads TGTGCCAGCGGGAAAGCGCGGGGCTCCTCTGGAAACACCATATATTTT. Its translation: CASGKARGSSGNTIYF.

The chain links TRBV6-2 or TRBV6-3 to TRBJ2-3, with 8 bases lining up with TRBD2. With V trimmed by 7 bases and J by 6 bases, 12 bases remained unmatched. There are 15 residues in the CDR3. CDR1 is MNHEY and CDR2 is SVGEGT in the germline V gene. CDR3 coding DNA: TGTGCCAGCAAATACCCGGGACTAGAGTCGGATACGCAGTATTTT. This encodes CASKYPGLESDTQYF.